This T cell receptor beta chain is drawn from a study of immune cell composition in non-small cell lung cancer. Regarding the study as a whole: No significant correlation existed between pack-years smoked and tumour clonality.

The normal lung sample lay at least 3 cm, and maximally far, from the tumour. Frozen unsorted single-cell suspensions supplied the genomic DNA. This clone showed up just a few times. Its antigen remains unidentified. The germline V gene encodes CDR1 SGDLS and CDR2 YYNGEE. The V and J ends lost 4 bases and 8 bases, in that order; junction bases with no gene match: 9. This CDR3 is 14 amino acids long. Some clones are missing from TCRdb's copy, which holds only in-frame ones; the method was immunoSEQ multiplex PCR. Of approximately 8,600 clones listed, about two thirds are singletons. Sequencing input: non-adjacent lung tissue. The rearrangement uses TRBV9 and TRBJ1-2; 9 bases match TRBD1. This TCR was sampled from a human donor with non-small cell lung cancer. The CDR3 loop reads CASSPTGTGMGYTF. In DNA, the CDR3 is TGTGCCAGCAGCCCGACCGGGACAGGGATGGGCTACACCTTC.